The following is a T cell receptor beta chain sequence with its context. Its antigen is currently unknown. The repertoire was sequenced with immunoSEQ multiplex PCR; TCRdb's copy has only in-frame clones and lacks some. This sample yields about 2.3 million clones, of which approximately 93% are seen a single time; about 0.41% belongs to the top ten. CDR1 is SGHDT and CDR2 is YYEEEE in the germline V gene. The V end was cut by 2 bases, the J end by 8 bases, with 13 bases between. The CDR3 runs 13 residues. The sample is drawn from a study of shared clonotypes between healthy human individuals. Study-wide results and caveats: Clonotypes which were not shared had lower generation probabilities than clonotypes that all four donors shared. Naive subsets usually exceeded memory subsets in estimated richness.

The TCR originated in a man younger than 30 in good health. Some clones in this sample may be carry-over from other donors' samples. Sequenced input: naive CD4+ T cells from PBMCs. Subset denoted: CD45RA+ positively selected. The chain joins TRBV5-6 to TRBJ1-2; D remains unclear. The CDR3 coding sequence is TGTGCCAGCAGCTTCGACACCCAGGAAGGCTACACCTTC. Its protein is CASSFDTQEGYTF.